Following are 30 T cell receptor beta chains from one sample sequenced in a study of patients and donors after allogeneic stem cell transplantation (dated by TCRdb to 2019 to 2021). Receptor libraries were prepared by RT-PCR. Sequencing was carried out with a NextSeq 550. TCRdb cleaned the public reads at Q25 with fastp, built clones with MiXCR and kept in-frame beta chains. Identical CDR3 protein sequences are pooled into one entry, listed with their most common genes and DNA. This sample lists 150,000 to 200,000 distinct CDR3 sequences; more than 35% were detected once. The top ten clonotypes cover 33% of the sample. The sample taken for sequencing was blood, either unsorted or a sorted T cell fraction (not recorded which). The receptors were gathered from a human donor who was either an allogeneic HSCT recipient or a stem cell or donor lymphocyte infusion donor (not recorded which). It is not recorded whose cells these are; they may come from a transplant donor.

A few counts support this clonotype. The gene calls are TRBV5-6 and TRBJ1-2; no reliable D call. Trimming stripped 0 bases from V and 3 bases from J, with 12 bases between. The CDR3 is made up of 15 amino acids. The germline CDR1 and CDR2 sequences are SGHDT and YYEEEE. The CDR3: CASSLDTDNYYGYTF. In DNA form, the CDR3 reads TGTGCCAGCAGCTTGGATACGGATAACTACTATGGCTACACCTTC.

This clonotype was counted between two and nine times. This sequence joins TRBV20-1 and TRBJ1-1; no clear D gene. This CDR3 contains 14 residues. Trimming took off 0 bases at V and 5 bases at J, with 13 bases between the two ends. The V gene's germline CDR1 is DFQATT and CDR2 SNEGSKA (reference sequence). CDR3 nucleotide sequence: TGCAGTGCTAGAGATCGGGGAAAAGAAACTGAAGCTTTCTTT. It translates to CSARDRGKETEAFF.

This chain links TRBV6-5 with TRBJ2-5; 7 bases fit TRBD1. Germline CDR1 and CDR2: MNHEY and SVGAGI. This CDR3 has 16 residues. The J segment lost 0 bases and the V segment lost 3 bases, leaving 7 bases of the junction unmatched. The CDR3 sequence is CASSYWDSLHQETQYF. CDR3 nucleotides: TGTGCCAGCAGTTATTGGGACAGTCTACACCAAGAGACCCAGTACTTC.

This rearrangement joins TRBV3-1 to TRBJ2-1, with 8 bases identical to TRBD2. With 1 base clipped from V and 7 bases from J, the junction kept 9 bases outside the gene matches. The CDR3 extends over 16 amino acids. The germline V gene encodes CDR1 LGHDT and CDR2 YNNKEL (reference sequence). CDR3 in DNA: TGTGCCAGCAGCCAAGGCTGGCGGGAGGTTTTTAATGAGCAGTTCTTC. Its translation is CASSQGWREVFNEQFF.

The chain links TRBV12-3 or TRBV12-4 to TRBJ1-2; the D gene is possibly TRBD1 (5 bases). V gave up 1 base and J gave up 7 bases, with 13 bases separating them. CDR3 length: 14 residues. This CDR3 reads CASSLVAGLSGYTF. The CDR3 bases are TGTGCCAGCAGTTTAGTGGCAGGGCTCTCTGGCTACACCTTC.

This clonotype appeared a single time. The chain links TRBV5-6 to TRBJ2-1, with TRBD2 matching over 10 bases. Germline CDR1 reads SGHDT; CDR2 reads YYEEEE. There are 16 residues in the CDR3. The ends lost 0 bases at V and 8 bases at J; junction bases unmatched: 8. This CDR3 is CASSLGMASGSHEQFF. CDR3 in DNA: TGTGCCAGCAGCTTGGGAATGGCTAGCGGGAGCCATGAGCAGTTCTTC.

This sequence joins TRBV9 and TRBJ1-2, with D uncertain. V lost 4 bases, J lost 2 bases, and 6 bases lay in between. The CDR3 runs 12 residues. The germline V gene has CDR1 SGDLS and CDR2 YYNGEE. CDR3 nucleotide sequence: TGTGCCAGCAGCCTTGAGAACTATGGCTACACCTTC. Its protein is CASSLENYGYTF.

The rearrangement links TRBV20-1 to TRBJ2-1; D uncertain. The V end was cut by 3 bases, the J end by 8 bases, with 8 bases between. The CDR3 spans 11 residues. The germline V gene encodes CDR1 DFQATT and CDR2 SNEGSKA (reference sequence). CDR3 in amino acids: CSASLPYEQFF. CDR3 nucleotides: TGCAGTGCTAGCCTTCCCTATGAGCAGTTCTTC.

The chain recombines TRBV9 with TRBJ1-5, with 7 bases aligning to TRBD1. There are 17 residues in the CDR3. From germline, CDR1 is SGDLS and CDR2 YYNGEE. With 4 bases clipped from V and 5 bases from J, the junction kept 15 bases outside the gene matches. CDR3 DNA sequence: TGTGCCAGCAGCTCGGACGGACAGGTCATAAGGGATCAGCCCCAGCATTTT. This encodes CASSSDGQVIRDQPQHF. The full variable domain, its missing parts supplied by reference TRBV9 and TRBJ1-5, is DSGVTQTPKHLITATGQRVTLRCSPRSGDLSVYWYQQSLDQGLQFLIQYYNGEERAKGNILERFSAQQFPDLHSELNLSSLELGDSALYFCASSSDGQVIRDQPQHFGDGTRLSIL.

This clonotype has at least ten counts. This rearrangement joins TRBV4-2 to TRBJ1-5; no clear D. Trimming shortened V by 4 bases and J by 1 base, and 14 bases separated the two germline ends. The CDR3 has 16 amino acids. CDR1 is LGHNA and CDR2 is YNFKEQ in the germline V gene. DNA for the CDR3: TGTGCCAGCAGCCTTGCGGGAACTAAAAGCAATCAGCCCCAGCATTTT. Amino acids: CASSLAGTKSNQPQHF.

The V and J genes are TRBV6-6 and TRBJ1-2, with TRBD1 as a possible D gene (6 bases). The CDR3 is made up of 15 amino acids. The germline gives CDR1 MNHNY, CDR2 SVGAGI (reference sequence). Trimming stripped 1 base from V and 1 base from J, with 10 bases between. The DNA of the CDR3 is TGTGCCAGCAGTTACTTACAGGGAGGTAACTATGGCTACACCTTC. Its translation: CASSYLQGGNYGYTF.

The J gene is TRBJ2-5, the V gene TRBV15, with 8 bases identical to TRBD2. V trimming: 3 bases; J trimming: 5 bases; junction bases outside the gene matches: 11. There are 16 residues in the CDR3. Germline V gene lookup returns CDR1 LNHNV and CDR2 YYDKDF (reference sequence). CDR3 DNA: TGTGCCACCAGCAGTTGGGGGGCAGCGGGAGCGGAGACCCAGTACTTC. Protein sequence: CATSSWGAAGAETQYF.

The chain carries TRBV9 and TRBJ2-7; tentative D call: TRBD2 (5 bases). CDR3 length: 14 amino acids. CDR1 is SGDLS and CDR2 is YYNGEE in the germline V gene. Trimming stripped 0 bases from V and 1 base from J, with 8 bases between. This CDR3 is CASSVDGGSYEQYF. The CDR3 region has the DNA TGTGCCAGCAGCGTAGATGGCGGGTCCTACGAGCAGTACTTC. Complete variable domain (other parts from reference TRBV9 and TRBJ2-7): DSGVTQTPKHLITATGQRVTLRCSPRSGDLSVYWYQQSLDQGLQFLIQYYNGEERAKGNILERFSAQQFPDLHSELNLSSLELGDSALYFCASSVDGGSYEQYFGPGTRLTVT.

This clonotype was seen a few times. This chain connects TRBV6-5 to TRBJ1-1; D is unresolved. The CDR3 is 15 residues long. Trimming pared 0 bases from V and 1 base from J, leaving 9 bases between. Germline CDR1 is MNHEY and CDR2 is SVGAGI. The CDR3: CASSYSTVPNTEAFF. CDR3 coding DNA: TGTGCCAGCAGTTACTCGACCGTTCCGAACACTGAAGCTTTCTTT.

V usage is TRBV20-1 and J usage is TRBJ2-3; 7 bases line up with TRBD1. CDR1 and CDR2 (germline): DFQATT, SNEGSKA (reference sequence). V shed 4 bases, J shed 2 bases, and the junction held 6 bases outside the gene matches. The CDR3 runs to 14 residues. Here the CDR3 reads CSANRQGLTDTQYF. The CDR3 DNA sequence: TGCAGTGCTAACCGACAGGGCCTCACAGATACGCAGTATTTT.

The chain recombines TRBV10-3 with TRBJ1-1, with D unclear. Germline V lookup: CDR1 ENHRY, CDR2 SYGVKD. The CDR3 consists of 13 residues. V gave up 3 bases and J gave up 10 bases, with 15 bases separating them. The CDR3 nucleotides read TGTGCCATCAGTGAAGGGCAGACGTCGGGAGCTTTCTTT. Translation gives CAISEGQTSGAFF.

The chain has TRBV5-6 and TRBJ2-5; TRBD1 aligns across 10 bases. The CDR3 totals 16 residues. The J segment lost 7 bases and the V segment lost 1 base, leaving 10 bases of the junction unmatched. CDR1 SGHDT and CDR2 YYEEEE come from the germline V gene. For the CDR3, the DNA is TGTGCCAGCAGCTTGAACGGACAGGGGGTGTTCGGGACCCAGTACTTC. It is translated as CASSLNGQGVFGTQYF. Combining the CDR3 with reference TRBV5-6 and TRBJ2-5 gives the whole variable domain DAGVTQSPTHLIKTRGQQVTLRCSPKSGHDTVSWYQQALGQGPQFIFQYYEEEERQRGNFPDRFSGHQFPNYSSELNVNALLLGDSALYLCASSLNGQGVFGTQYFGPGTRLLVL.

V usage is TRBV12-3 or TRBV12-4 and J usage is TRBJ1-2; a weak D match, TRBD1 (5 bases). The CDR3 has 15 residues. V shed 3 bases and J shed 2 bases, with 13 bases lying between them. CDR3 amino acids: CASSLRGLKNYGYTF. The CDR3 DNA follows: TGTGCCAGCAGTTTGAGGGGACTTAAGAACTATGGCTACACCTTC.

The chain joins TRBV9 to TRBJ2-3; 10 positions match TRBD2. V trimming: 0 bases; J trimming: 1 base; junction bases outside the gene matches: 2. The V gene's germline CDR1 is SGDLS and CDR2 YYNGEE. There are 16 residues in the CDR3. The CDR3 is CASSVALAGGTDTQYF. CDR3 nucleotides: TGTGCCAGCAGCGTAGCCCTAGCGGGGGGCACAGATACGCAGTATTTT. The variable domain in full, completed from reference TRBV9 and TRBJ2-3, reads DSGVTQTPKHLITATGQRVTLRCSPRSGDLSVYWYQQSLDQGLQFLIQYYNGEERAKGNILERFSAQQFPDLHSELNLSSLELGDSALYFCASSVALAGGTDTQYFGPGTRLTVL.

This clonotype was observed a handful of times. This CDR3 is CSAGSDSREKLFF. Here the CDR3 DNA reads TGCAGTGCTGGGAGTGACAGTCGGGAAAAACTGTTTTTT. The chain has TRBV20-1 and TRBJ1-4; maybe TRBD1 (5 bases). The germline V gene encodes CDR1 DFQATT and CDR2 SNEGSKA (reference sequence). The CDR3 is 13 residues long. The germline V and J ends were trimmed by 5 bases and 8 bases, with 15 bases remaining between them.

The chain is built from TRBV4-2 and TRBJ2-5; TRBD2 agrees at 8 bases. Germline V gene lookup returns CDR1 LGHNA and CDR2 YNFKEQ. The V and J ends lost 4 bases and 0 bases, in that order; junction bases with no gene match: 1. CDR3 length: 14 residues. The CDR3 DNA sequence: TGTGCCAGCAGCCGGACTAGCAACCAAGAGACCCAGTACTTC. It codes for CASSRTSNQETQYF.

The V call is TRBV11-2, the J call TRBJ1-1; 8 bases agree with TRBD1. V was pared by 1 base and J by 11 bases, with 9 bases of the junction left unmatched. The germline V gene encodes CDR1 SGHAT and CDR2 FQNNGV. The CDR3 runs 14 residues. CDR3 sequence reads: CASSLGTGFFTAFF. The CDR3 DNA is TGTGCCAGCAGCTTAGGGACAGGGTTTTTCACGGCTTTCTTT.

The V and J genes are TRBV15 and TRBJ2-2, with 11 bases lining up with TRBD2. V was clipped by 5 bases and J by 7 bases; unmatched bases: 9. CDR3 length equals 16 residues. CDR1 LNHNV and CDR2 YYDKDF come from the germline V gene (reference sequence). CDR3 amino acids: CATSSGVAGGDGELFF. The CDR3 DNA sequence: TGTGCCACCAGCTCTGGAGTAGCGGGAGGGGACGGGGAGCTGTTTTTT.

The genes are TRBV15 and TRBJ2-7; D is possibly TRBD1 (5 bases). CDR3 length: 12 residues. V lost 1 base to trimming and J lost 9 bases, with 10 bases between them. CDR1 is LNHNV, CDR2 YYDKDF, per germline (reference sequence). The CDR3: CATSRVGAGQYF. The CDR3 DNA follows: TGTGCCACCAGCAGAGTAGGGGCCGGGCAGTACTTC.

The rearrangement joins TRBV15 to TRBJ1-4; D is ambiguous. The CDR3 sequence is 13 residues long. Trimming took off 8 bases at V and 6 bases at J, with 13 bases between the two ends. Germline V gives CDR1 LNHNV, CDR2 YYDKDF (reference sequence). CDR3 amino acids: CATSGPADEKLFF. In DNA, the CDR3 is TGTGCCACCTCCGGGCCAGCGGATGAAAAACTGTTTTTT.

This clonotype has just a few counts. The gene calls are TRBV29-1 and TRBJ2-5; D possibly corresponds to TRBD2 (6 bases). Germline V gene lookup returns CDR1 SQVTM and CDR2 ANQGSEA. V dropped 6 bases and J dropped 1 base, with 12 bases sitting between them. This CDR3 spans 13 amino acids. The CDR3 region has the DNA TGCAGCGTGATTGGAGCGGGCCAAGAGACCCAGTACTTC. It is translated as CSVIGAGQETQYF.

As regards this clonotype: The junction departs from germline at one end; a sequencing error may be responsible. The chain carries TRBV7-7 and TRBJ1-5, with D hard to call. CDR3 length: 16 amino acids. Germline CDR1 and CDR2: SSHAT and FNYEAQ (reference sequence). CDR3 region: CASSLLALSRNQPQHF. The CDR3 nucleotides read TGTGCTAGCAGCTTACTGGCACTTAGCAGGAATCAGCCCCAGCATTTT.

The chain is built from TRBV30 and TRBJ2-1; 7 bases map to TRBD1. V lost 1 base to trimming and J lost 7 bases; unmatched junction nucleotides: 7. The CDR3 is made up of 14 amino acids. Germline-derived CDR1 and CDR2 are GTSNPN and SVGIG (reference sequence). The CDR3 here is CAWSDTGARNEQFF. In nucleotides, the CDR3 is TGTGCCTGGAGTGATACAGGGGCCCGGAATGAGCAGTTCTTC.

The chain carries TRBV27 and TRBJ1-5; D is uncertain. The length of the CDR3 is 16 residues. Germline CDR1 is MNHEY and CDR2 is SMNVEV (reference sequence). Trimming stripped 5 bases from V and 0 bases from J, with 14 bases between. CDR3 sequence: CASSHVAGYSNQPQHF. Written as DNA, the CDR3 is TGTGCCAGCAGTCATGTGGCAGGATATAGCAATCAGCCCCAGCATTTT.

The V and J genes are TRBV29-1 and TRBJ2-3; D is ambiguous. V was pared by 2 bases and J by 2 bases, with 8 bases between. The germline CDR1 and CDR2 sequences are SQVTM and ANQGSEA. The CDR3 has 13 amino acids. CDR3 region: CSVETATTDTQYF. CDR3 coding DNA: TGCAGCGTTGAAACAGCAACCACAGATACGCAGTATTTT.